Below are 18 T cell receptor beta chains sequenced from a single sample in a study of T cell responses to AZD1222 COVID-19 vaccine. The protocol was immunoSEQ multiplex PCR, while the TCRdb copy is restricted to in-frame clones and leaves out a portion. Of over 95,000 clones in the sample, 75% to 90% were seen once. This specimen was peripheral blood, taken on day 0 of AZD1222 vaccination. These receptors all stem from an adult in good health.

The chain employs TRBV24-1 and TRBJ2-7; a weak D match, TRBD1 (6 bases). V was shortened by 2 bases and J by 6 bases, with 13 bases between the two germline ends. CDR3 size: 14 residues. The germline V gene has CDR1 KGHDR and CDR2 SFDVKD. The chain's CDR3 is CATSDYGRGGEQYF. The CDR3 region has the DNA TGTGCCACCAGTGATTACGGCAGGGGTGGCGAGCAGTACTTC.

This clone has a single count. The rearrangement uses TRBV28 and TRBJ1-6; 10 nucleotides line up with TRBD1. Germline V gene data show CDR1 as MDHEN and CDR2 as SYDVKM. The CDR3 contains 15 residues. The V and J ends lost 6 bases and 10 bases, in that order; junction bases with no gene match: 9. The CDR3 bases are TGTGCCAGCAGGACAGGGGGCGCTGGGGGCTCACCCCTCCACTTT. As protein: CASRTGGAGGSPLHF.

This clone was counted once. This chain joins TRBV7-2 and TRBJ2-6; the D gene is possibly TRBD1 (6 bases). Per germline, CDR1 SGHTA and CDR2 FQGNSA. Trimming removed 4 bases from V and 4 bases from J, with 14 bases in between. This CDR3 spans 16 amino acids. The CDR3 sequence: CASSSLQGAGANVLTF. For the CDR3, the DNA is TGTGCCAGCAGCTCCCTACAGGGCGCCGGGGCCAACGTCCTGACTTTC.

The chain couples TRBV12-2 to TRBJ1-4; the DNA was not compared with TRBD1, the D call given in the table. TRBV12-2 is given as a pseudogene. The CDR3 contains 19 residues. CDR3 region: CASRSPRDRGSDFNEKLFF. CDR3 coding DNA: TGTGCAAGTCGCTCGCCGAGGGACAGGGGCAGTGATTTTAATGAAAAACTGTTTTTT.

The chain combines TRBV6-6 with TRBJ1-6; D is possibly TRBD1 (5 bases). CDR3 size: 14 residues. V was shortened by 6 bases and J by 6 bases, with 12 bases between the two germline ends. Per the germline V gene, CDR1 is MNHNY and CDR2 is SVGAGI (reference sequence). The CDR3 DNA sequence: TGTGCCAGCAGGGGGCTCGGTAGTAATTCACCCCTCCACTTT. Protein: CASRGLGSNSPLHF.

V gene TRBV6-5 combines with J gene TRBJ2-7; D not certain. The germline V and J ends were trimmed by 0 bases and 1 base, with 10 bases remaining between them. Germline CDR1 reads MNHEY; CDR2 reads SVGAGI. The CDR3 has 15 residues. CDR3 amino acids: CASSYSVDFSYEQYF. CDR3 nucleotide sequence: TGTGCCAGCAGTTACTCGGTGGATTTTTCCTACGAGCAGTACTTC.

The chain recombines TRBV7-6 with TRBJ1-3; D not certain. Trimming removed 5 bases at V and 0 bases at J, with 8 bases between. Germline V gene lookup returns CDR1 SGHVS and CDR2 FNYEAQ. The CDR3 sequence is 14 residues long. In DNA, the CDR3 is TGTGCCAGCAGCCGCAGTTTCTCTGGAAACACCATATATTTT. Translation: CASSRSFSGNTIYF.

Regarding this clone: Other DNA sequences in this specimen translate into the identical CDR3. This sequence joins TRBV6-5 and TRBJ2-7; 9 nucleotides agree with TRBD1. The CDR3 runs 14 residues. The V segment lost 4 bases and the J segment 2 bases; nucleotides outside the gene matches: 3. Germline V gene lookup returns CDR1 MNHEY and CDR2 SVGAGI. CDR3 sequence: CASSSGTGTYEQYF. The CDR3 region has the DNA TGTGCCAGCAGTTCCGGGACAGGGACCTACGAGCAGTACTTC.

This sequence joins TRBV18 and TRBJ1-1; D may be TRBD1 (6 bases). V was cut by 6 bases and J by 0 bases, with 17 bases left in between. From germline, CDR1 is KGHSH and CDR2 LQKENI. The length of the CDR3 is 16 residues. For the CDR3, the DNA is TGTGCCAGCTCCCCCCAGGCAGGGGACATGAACACTGAAGCTTTCTTT. As protein: CASSPQAGDMNTEAFF. Together with reference TRBV18 and TRBJ1-1, the CDR3 gives the full variable domain: NAGVMQNPRHLVRRRGQEARLRCSPMKGHSHVYWYRQLPEEGLKFMVYLQKENIIDESGMPKERFSAEFPKEGPSILRIQQVVRGDSAAYFCASSPQAGDMNTEAFFGQGTRLTVV.

The genes are TRBV14 and TRBJ2-1; tentatively, D is TRBD1 (6 bases). The CDR3 loop spans 15 amino acids. V was trimmed by 4 bases and J by 7 bases, leaving 17 bases between them. The germline CDR1 and CDR2 sequences are SGHDN and FVKESK. CDR3 sequence reads: CASSRARGILNEQFF. The CDR3 nucleotides are TGTGCCAGCAGCCGTGCCAGGGGAATATTAAATGAGCAGTTCTTC.

The rearrangement joins TRBV6-5 to TRBJ1-1; D is ambiguous. V lost 8 bases to trimming and J lost 0 bases, with 7 bases between them. Germline loops: CDR1 MNHEY, CDR2 SVGAGI. The length of the CDR3 is 12 residues. This CDR3 is CASQTLNTEAFF. The CDR3 DNA follows: TGTGCCAGCCAAACCCTGAACACTGAAGCTTTCTTT.

V and J are TRBV6-2 or TRBV6-3 and TRBJ2-3; 7 positions agree with TRBD2. Losses at the gene ends were 4 bases for V and 0 bases for J; bases not matched to a gene: 7. The CDR3 runs 16 residues. Germline V gene lookup returns CDR1 MNHEY and CDR2 SVGEGT. The DNA of the CDR3 is TGTGCCAGCAGTTCCATAGCGGGTACTAGCACAGATACGCAGTATTTT. It specifies CASSSIAGTSTDTQYF.

The V call is TRBV5-1, the J call TRBJ1-1, with no clear D. Looked up from germline, CDR1 is SGHRS and CDR2 is YFSETQ. With 0 bases removed from V and 0 bases from J, the gap between germline ends came to 12 bases. The length of the CDR3 is 16 residues. CDR3 bases: TGCGCCAGCAGCTTGGCCCGGGTTTCGATGAACACTGAAGCTTTCTTT. It translates to CASSLARVSMNTEAFF.

This chain links TRBV11-2 with TRBJ2-3, with D unclear. This CDR3 contains 13 residues. In germline, CDR1 is SGHAT, CDR2 FQNNGV. V lost 1 base, J lost 2 bases, and 4 bases lay in between. The CDR3 protein is CASSLGPTDTQYF. The DNA for the CDR3 is TGTGCCAGCAGCTTAGGGCCCACAGATACGCAGTATTTT.

The gene calls are TRBV6-5 and TRBJ1-2; tentative D call: TRBD1 (6 bases). Germline loops: CDR1 MNHEY, CDR2 SVGAGI. Trimming left V 2 bases short and J 7 bases short, with 17 bases between. The CDR3 is 15 amino acids. As DNA, the CDR3 is TGTGCCAGCAGTTACGGGCAGGGGCTGTGGGGTGGCTACACCTTC. Translating gives CASSYGQGLWGGYTF.

The chain is built from TRBV14 and TRBJ2-7; D is ambiguous. Germline values: CDR1 SGHDN, CDR2 FVKESK. The ends were cut back, 1 base at V and 2 bases at J, with 9 bases in the middle. This CDR3 has 14 amino acids. The CDR3 loop is CASSQGPVTYEQYF. For the CDR3, the DNA is TGTGCCAGCAGCCAAGGTCCTGTAACCTACGAGCAGTACTTC. Supplemented by reference TRBV14 and TRBJ2-7, the full variable domain reads EAGVTQFPSHSVIEKGQTVTLRCDPISGHDNLYWYRRVMGKEIKFLLHFVKESKQDESGMPNNRFLAERTGGTYSTLKVQPAELEDSGVYFCASSQGPVTYEQYFGPGTRLTVT.

The chain is built from TRBV28 and TRBJ1-2; no reliable D call. CDR1 and CDR2 (germline): MDHEN, SYDVKM. The V gene lost 4 bases and the J gene lost 8 bases, with 17 bases spanning the gap. The length of the CDR3 is 14 residues. CDR3 protein: CASSSSPVVYGYTF. DNA of the CDR3: TGTGCCAGCAGTTCCTCCCCCGTAGTCTACGGCTACACCTTC.

The rearrangement links TRBV28 to TRBJ1-5; perhaps TRBD1 as D (5 bases). The CDR3 spans 15 residues. The germline V gene encodes CDR1 MDHEN and CDR2 SYDVKM. With 5 bases removed from V and 8 bases from J, the gap between germline ends came to 19 bases. CDR3 bases: TGTGCCAGCAGTGTCATGGGGTACAGGTCTGAGCCCCAGCATTTT. Translation: CASSVMGYRSEPQHF.